A single sample is the source of the 16 T cell receptor beta chains below, sequenced in a study of blood T cells in healthy people across ages. Alongside a J-beta primer mix, a sample-barcoded 5' primer served in a second PCR lasting 7 to 11 cycles. TCRdb used MiXCR to reprocess the 5' RACE reads, holding one entry per CDR3 protein. In the table there are around 900,000 distinct CDR3 sequences, roughly 47% of which are singletons. The sequenced material came from blood. The source of these receptors is an older woman in good health.

The chain has TRBV5-6 and TRBJ2-1; D not certain. The CDR3 has 14 amino acids. In germline, CDR1 is SGHDT, CDR2 YYEEEE. The V end was cut by 2 bases, the J end by 8 bases, with 14 bases between. The CDR3 nucleotides read TGTGCCAGCAGCTTTCCCCGATTAGTCGATGAGCAGTTCTTC. Protein product: CASSFPRLVDEQFF.

The gene calls are TRBV5-1 and TRBJ1-1, with D unresolved. The CDR3 sequence is 14 residues long. Trimming left V 3 bases short and J 2 bases short, with 11 bases between. Germline CDR1 and CDR2: SGHRS and YFSETQ. The CDR3 sequence: CASSSAEGNTEAFF. CDR3 DNA: TGCGCCAGCAGCTCGGCGGAGGGAAACACTGAAGCTTTCTTT.

The V and J genes are TRBV12-3 or TRBV12-4 and TRBJ1-1, with unresolved D. The ends were cut back, 5 bases at V and 9 bases at J, with 7 bases in the middle. The CDR3 covers 10 residues. DNA for the CDR3: TGTGCCAGCAGTCAGACTCAAGCTTTCTTT. Translating gives CASSQTQAFF.

This chain links TRBV7-2 with TRBJ2-1; D tentatively fits TRBD1 or TRBD2 (5 bases each). Looked up from germline, CDR1 is SGHTA and CDR2 is FQGNSA. Deletions cut 0 bases from V and 2 bases from J, with 14 bases between. The CDR3 totals 17 residues. CDR3 sequence: CASSLAAGTSTYNEQFF. The CDR3 bases are TGTGCCAGCAGCTTAGCGGCCGGGACCAGTACCTACAATGAGCAGTTCTTC.

The gene calls are TRBV29-1 and TRBJ1-1, with D hard to call. The V end lost 1 base, the J end lost 8 bases, and 8 bases lay between the germline ends. The V gene's germline CDR1 is SQVTM and CDR2 ANQGSEA. This CDR3 is built from 11 residues. The DNA for the CDR3 is TGCAGCGTTGAAGCGGTCTTCGAAGCTTTCTTT. This translates into CSVEAVFEAFF. The full variable domain, completed using reference TRBV29-1 and TRBJ1-1, is SAVISQKPSRDICQRGTSLTIQCQVDSQVTMMFWYRQQPGQSLTLIATANQGSEATYESGFVIDKFPISRPNLTFSTLTVSNMSPEDSSIYLCSVEAVFEAFFGQGTRLTVV.

This clonotype was found many times. This sequence joins TRBV12-3 or TRBV12-4 and TRBJ2-3, with a possible D match to TRBD2 (6 bases). The CDR3 length is 13 residues. V gave up 1 base and J gave up 6 bases, with 8 bases separating them. DNA of the CDR3: TGTGCCAGCAGTTTAGTCCGGGGGGATACGCAGTATTTT. Its translation: CASSLVRGDTQYF.

J is TRBJ1-2 and V is TRBV21-1; TRBD1 reflects the table's D call only, with no check against the DNA. TRBV21-1 is flagged as a pseudogene. CDR3 length: 18 amino acids. Written as DNA, the CDR3 is TGTGCCAGCAGCGTACCCGGTGAGACAGGGAGTTTGAGCTGTGGCTACACCTTC. Amino acid sequence: CASSVPGETGSLSCGYTF.

This clonotype was counted a few times. This chain connects TRBV7-6 to TRBJ2-1; TRBD2 aligns across 12 bases. The CDR3 covers 18 residues. Germline-derived CDR1 and CDR2 are SGHVS and FNYEAQ. The J segment lost 3 bases and the V segment lost 1 base, leaving 7 bases of the junction unmatched. CDR3 coding DNA: TGTGCCAGCAGCTTAGAGACCCTAGCGGGAGGGCTCTACAATGAGCAGTTCTTC. As protein: CASSLETLAGGLYNEQFF.

The genes are TRBV4-1 and TRBJ2-7; 7 bases map to TRBD1. The germline V gene has CDR1 MGHRA and CDR2 YSYEKL. The CDR3 is made up of 14 amino acids. The V and J ends lost 3 bases and 3 bases, in that order; junction bases with no gene match: 5. The CDR3 DNA follows: TGCGCCAGCAGCCAGGGACAGAATAACTACGAGCAGTACTTC. It translates to CASSQGQNNYEQYF.

This clonotype was counted a few times. This chain connects TRBV6-1 to TRBJ1-1; D unclear. Trimming cost V 4 bases and J 0 bases, with 12 bases left between them. The CDR3 runs to 15 residues. CDR1 and CDR2 from the germline V gene are MNHNS and SASEGT. CDR3 loop: CASSVLGTMNTEAFF. DNA for the CDR3: TGTGCCAGCAGTGTGTTGGGCACCATGAACACTGAAGCTTTCTTT.

This clonotype was detected a few times. The chain recombines TRBV20-1 with TRBJ2-4, with 11 bases aligning to TRBD2. The better agreement between TRBJ2-7 and the DNA end casts doubt on the J call. CDR3 length: 14 residues. Germline V CDR1 and CDR2: DFQATT, SNEGSKA (reference sequence). The CDR3 bases are TGCAGTGCCCAGGGCGCTAGCGGGAGGTACGAGCAGTACTTC. Its translation is CSAQGASGRYEQYF.

This clonotype showed up just a few times. This chain connects TRBV28 to TRBJ2-3, with 9 nucleotides matching TRBD2. Looked up from germline, CDR1 is MDHEN and CDR2 is SYDVKM. With V trimmed by 3 bases and J by 1 base, 2 bases remained unmatched. This CDR3 has 15 amino acids. The CDR3 sequence: CASSFTSGRTDTQYF. In nucleotides, the CDR3 is TGTGCCAGCAGTTTTACTAGCGGGCGCACAGATACGCAGTATTTT.

The genes are TRBV5-5 and TRBJ2-2; TRBD2 aligns across 8 bases. The CDR3 totals 18 residues. V trimming: 0 bases; J trimming: 4 bases; junction bases outside the gene matches: 11. Germline V CDR1 and CDR2: SGHKS, YYEKEE (reference sequence). CDR3 in amino acids: CASSLASGAGVSTGELFF. DNA of the CDR3: TGTGCCAGCAGCTTGGCCAGTGGAGCGGGGGTGAGCACCGGGGAGCTGTTTTTT.

This clonotype showed up just once. Here the CDR3 DNA reads TGTGCCAGCAGCACCAGCGGGATTACAGATACGCAGTATTTT. Encoded protein: CASSTSGITDTQYF. The chain combines TRBV7-3 with TRBJ2-3; 7 nucleotides align to TRBD2. V trimming: 5 bases; J trimming: 3 bases; junction bases outside the gene matches: 5. Germline loops: CDR1 SGHTA, CDR2 FQGTGA. CDR3 length: 14 amino acids.

A word on this clonotype: In this CDR3 the conserved last residue, phenylalanine or tryptophan, is missing, so a read error is likely. This sequence joins TRBV7-9 and TRBJ2-7; the D is unclear. The CDR3 runs to 13 residues. CDR1 is SEHNR, CDR2 FQNEAQ, per germline (reference sequence). V lost 3 bases to trimming and J lost 5 bases, with 11 bases between them. As DNA, the CDR3 is TGTGCCAGCAGCTTGGACGGAGACCACGAGCAGTACTTG. This gives the protein CASSLDGDHEQYL.

This clonotype was seen a few times. This chain joins TRBV20-1 and TRBJ2-7; 10 bases agree with TRBD2. The germline V gene has CDR1 DFQATT and CDR2 SNEGSKA (reference sequence). J was trimmed by 3 bases and V by 1 base; bases with no gene match: 9. CDR3 length: 16 amino acids. In DNA, the CDR3 is TGCAGTGCTAGAGTGCTAGCGGGAGAACGGGTCTACGAGCAGTACTTC. As protein: CSARVLAGERVYEQYF.